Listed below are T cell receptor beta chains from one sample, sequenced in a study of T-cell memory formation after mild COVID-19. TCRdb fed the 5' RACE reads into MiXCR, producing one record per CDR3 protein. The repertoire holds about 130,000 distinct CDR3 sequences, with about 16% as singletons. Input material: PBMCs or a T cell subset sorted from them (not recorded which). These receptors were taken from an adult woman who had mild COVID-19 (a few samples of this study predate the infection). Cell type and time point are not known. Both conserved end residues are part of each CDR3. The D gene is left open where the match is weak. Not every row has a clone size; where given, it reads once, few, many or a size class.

TGTGCCAGCAGTGGGGGCAAATACAATGAGCAGTTCTTC,CASSGGKYNEQFF,few,TRBJ2-1,13,TRBV25-1,-
TGTGCCAGTAATCGGGGGACAGGGAACCGAATCTATAGCAATCAGCCCCAGCATTTT,CASNRGTGNRIYSNQPQHF,few,TRBJ1-5,19,TRBV19,TRBD1
TGCAGCGTAACAGGGGCCACCGGGGAGCTGTTTTTT,CSVTGATGELFF,-,TRBJ2-2,12,TRBV29-1,TRBD1
TGTGCCAGCAGCAACCCGGCGGCGCTCCACGAGCAGTACTTC,CASSNPAALHEQYF,few,TRBJ2-7,14,TRBV7-9,-
TGCGCCAGCAGCCACGACAGCTCCCTATTGCCGTTTTTT,CASSHDSSLLPFF,-,TRBJ2-2,13,TRBV4-1,-
TGCGCCAGCACCCTTAGTGGTAGCGGGGGACCAAGCACAGATACGCAGTATTTT,CASTLSGSGGPSTDTQYF,-,TRBJ2-3,18,TRBV5-1,TRBD2
TGTGCCATCAGTCCGGGGGGACAGTACTACGAGCAGTACTTC,CAISPGGQYYEQYF,few,TRBJ2-7,14,TRBV10-3,-
TGTGCCAGCAGTTTATTATACAGGGATCCCTACGAGCAGTACTTC,CASSLLYRDPYEQYF,few,TRBJ2-7,15,TRBV12-3/TRBV12-4,-
TGCGCCAGCAGCCAAGATTACGAGACCGGGGAGCTGTTTTTT,CASSQDYETGELFF,-,TRBJ2-2,14,TRBV4-3,-
TGTGCCAGCAGCAAAAAACCCGGACGGTCTCATCAGCCCCAGCATTTT,CASSKKPGRSHQPQHF,-,TRBJ1-5,16,TRBV21-1,-
TGTGCCAGCAGTTTAGGAAGCGAACTGGCAGATACGCAGTATTTT,CASSLGSELADTQYF,-,TRBJ2-3,15,TRBV6-5,-
TGTGCCAGCAGCTTTCGGTTGAACACTGAAGCTTTCTTT,CASSFRLNTEAFF,many,TRBJ1-1,13,TRBV5-5,-
TGTGCCAGCAGTGAAGGGTTAGCTGGGGCCAACGTCCTGACTTTC,CASSEGLAGANVLTF,few,TRBJ2-6,15,TRBV6-1,-
TGCAGTGCGAGGGACAACGGCTCTGGAAACACCATATATTTT,CSARDNGSGNTIYF,-,TRBJ1-3,14,TRBV20-1,-
TGTGCCAGCAGCCAAGAGATGGACCTGGAAACAGATACGCAGTATTTT,CASSQEMDLETDTQYF,few,TRBJ2-3,16,TRBV14,-
TGTGCCAGCAGTCCCCGGGACCTAGGAGGGCAGCCCCAGCATTTT,CASSPRDLGGQPQHF,-,TRBJ1-5,15,TRBV6-5,-
TGCGCCAGCAGCCAAGATATAGGGCTAAACAATGAGCAGTTCTTC,CASSQDIGLNNEQFF,few,TRBJ2-1,15,TRBV4-1,-
TGTGCCAGCAGCTTCCTGGCGGACATCAATGAGCAGTTCTTC,CASSFLADINEQFF,few,TRBJ2-1,14,TRBV7-2,-
TGTGCCACCAGCAGAGCGGGCGCAGGGGGCTTTGGCTACACCTTC,CATSRAGAGGFGYTF,-,TRBJ1-2,15,TRBV15,TRBD1
TGTGCCACCAGTGGATTCAGGGCCGGGGAGCTGTTTTTT,CATSGFRAGELFF,few,TRBJ2-2,13,TRBV24-1,-
TGCAGTGCTAGAGATCCAACAGGGCACATCGGGGAGCTGTTTTTT,CSARDPTGHIGELFF,few,TRBJ2-2,15,TRBV20-1,-
TGTGCCAGCAGCGTAATTTCGTCGGGGGGGGCAGATACGCAGTATTTT,CASSVISSGGADTQYF,-,TRBJ2-3,16,TRBV9,TRBD2
TGTGCCAGCAGTTCCAGGACTAGCTCGGCCTACAATGAGCAGTTCTTC,CASSSRTSSAYNEQFF,-,TRBJ2-1,16,TRBV6-5,TRBD2
TGCAGTGCTAGAGATCCATGGACAGGCGAGGCAGATACGCAGTATTTT,CSARDPWTGEADTQYF,-,TRBJ2-3,16,TRBV20-1,TRBD1
TGTGCCAGCAGCTTACGCGGGACAGGGAATGAAAAACTGTTTTTT,CASSLRGTGNEKLFF,few,TRBJ1-4,15,TRBV7-2,TRBD1
TGCAGCATCCGCTTAATGGGGAACATTCAGTACTTC,CSIRLMGNIQYF,-,TRBJ2-4,12,TRBV29-1,-
TGCGCCAGCAGCTTGGAGGGGTCTAGCGGGCACCCTTTCACAGATACGCAGTATTTT,CASSLEGSSGHPFTDTQYF,few,TRBJ2-3,19,TRBV5-1,TRBD2
TGCGCCAGCAGCGAGGGACAGGGGATGAACACTGAAGCTTTCTTT,CASSEGQGMNTEAFF,few,TRBJ1-1,15,TRBV5-1,TRBD1
TGTGCCAGCAGTTGGACAGAGAACACTGAAGCTTTCTTT,CASSWTENTEAFF,-,TRBJ1-1,13,TRBV6-2/TRBV6-3,-
TGTGCCTGGACTAGCGGGAGCGATTCCTACGAGCAGTACTTC,CAWTSGSDSYEQYF,-,TRBJ2-7,14,TRBV30,TRBD2
TGTGCCACCAGCGAGTTAGCGGGGGCTAGCTCCTACAATGAGCAGTTCTTC,CATSELAGASSYNEQFF,-,TRBJ2-1,17,TRBV15,TRBD2
TGTGCCAGTAGCGACAGGGTCAATGAGCAGTTCTTC,CASSDRVNEQFF,-,TRBJ2-1,12,TRBV19,TRBD1
TGTGCCAGCAGTGGGGGTGTCACTGAAGCTTTCTTT,CASSGGVTEAFF,once,TRBJ1-1,12,TRBV27,-
TGTGCCAGCAGGGGAGGTGCTACCGATGAGCAGTTCTTC,CASRGGATDEQFF,-,TRBJ2-1,13,TRBV2,-
TGTGCCAGCAGCAAAGGGGGGGGCGTCTCCTACGAGCAGTACTTC,CASSKGGGVSYEQYF,-,TRBJ2-7,15,TRBV9,-
TGTGCCAGCAGCGTTACCGTGACAGGGGGTTTTTACGAGCAGTACTTC,CASSVTVTGGFYEQYF,-,TRBJ2-7,16,TRBV9,TRBD1
TGTGCCACCAGCAGAGATGTGGCGGGAGGGGGAAGGACCTACAATGAGCAGTTCTTC,CATSRDVAGGGRTYNEQFF,few,TRBJ2-1,19,TRBV15,TRBD2
TGTGCCAGCAGCTACGAGCGGGGGGTTAGCACAGATACGCAGTATTTT,CASSYERGVSTDTQYF,-,TRBJ2-3,16,TRBV14,TRBD2
TGTGCCAGCAGCACCATAGCGGGGAGCACAGATACGCAGTATTTT,CASSTIAGSTDTQYF,few,TRBJ2-3,15,TRBV9,TRBD2
TGTGCCAGCAGCTTAGGGGGACGGTATAATTCACCCCTCCACTTT,CASSLGGRYNSPLHF,-,TRBJ1-6,15,TRBV7-8,-
TGTGCTAGTGGTTTGTCCCCGGCGACGGGATATCGGTTCTTC,CASGLSPATGYRFF,-,TRBJ2-1,14,TRBV12-5,-
TGCGCCAGCAGCCAAGTCGGGGAGGATCAACTGTTTTTT,CASSQVGEDQLFF,-,TRBJ1-4,13,TRBV4-1,-
TGTGCCAGTGCGGGACAGGGGTATTCACCCCTCCACTTT,CASAGQGYSPLHF,few,TRBJ1-6,13,TRBV19,TRBD1
TGTGCCAGCAGGCGGACAGGAAATAATTCACCCCTCCACTTT,CASRRTGNNSPLHF,few,TRBJ1-6,14,TRBV12-3/TRBV12-4,TRBD1
TGTGCCAGCAGCGCACCGGGACAGGCCATCCTTCAGGGCTACACCTTC,CASSAPGQAILQGYTF,-,TRBJ1-2,16,TRBV4-2,TRBD1
TGTGCCAGCAGTTTAAATCGGGGCGTAGAGACCCAGTACTTC,CASSLNRGVETQYF,-,TRBJ2-5,14,TRBV12-3/TRBV12-4,-
TGTGCCAGCAGCCAACTTTCAGACAGGGAAGCTTTCTTT,CASSQLSDREAFF,few,TRBJ1-1,13,TRBV3-1,-
TGTGCCAGCAGCTTGGAGGAGAGCAAAGAGACCCAGTACTTC,CASSLEESKETQYF,-,TRBJ2-5,14,TRBV5-5,-
TGTGCCACCAGTGAACCAAGGACAGGGGCCTCCTACAATGAGCAGTTCTTC,CATSEPRTGASYNEQFF,-,TRBJ2-1,17,TRBV24-1,TRBD1